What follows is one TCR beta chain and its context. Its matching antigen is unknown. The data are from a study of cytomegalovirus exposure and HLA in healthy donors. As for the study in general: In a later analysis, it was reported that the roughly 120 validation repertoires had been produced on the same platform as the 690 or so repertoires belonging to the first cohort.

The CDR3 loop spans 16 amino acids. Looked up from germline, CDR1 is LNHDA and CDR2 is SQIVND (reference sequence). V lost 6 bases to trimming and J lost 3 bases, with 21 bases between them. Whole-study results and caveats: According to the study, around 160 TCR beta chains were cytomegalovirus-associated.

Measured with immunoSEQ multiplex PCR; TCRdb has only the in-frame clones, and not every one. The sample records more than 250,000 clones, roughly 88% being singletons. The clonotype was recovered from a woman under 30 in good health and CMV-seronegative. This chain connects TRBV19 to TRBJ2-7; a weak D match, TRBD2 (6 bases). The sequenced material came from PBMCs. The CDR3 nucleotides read TGTGCCAGTAGCTCAAGCTCCGGGAGAGGGCACTACGAGCAGTACTTC. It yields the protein CASSSSSGRGHYEQYF.